The clone carrying this T cell receptor beta chain was picked up a small number of times. The data are from a study of blood T cell repertoires in COVID-19. Study in general: PBMCs, B-cell-depleted T cells, or T cells provided the cDNA or gDNA that made up the material.

Per the authors' pipeline: Quantification of nucleated cells was approximated via reference gene primer amplification. Clones were sequenced by immunoSEQ multiplex PCR, and TCRdb holds only the in-frame ones, with some missing. That table furnishes V, J and clone size, whereas the DNA furnished D and trimming. The sample has 250,000 to 300,000 clones, around 84% seen once. V dropped 5 bases and J dropped 0 bases, with 7 bases sitting between them. Germline-derived CDR1 and CDR2 are MNHEY and SVGAGI. CDR3 length: 14 residues. The TCR comes from a man aged 18 to 30 who had recovered from COVID-19. Source material: PBMCs or T cells enriched from blood (not recorded which). The V call is TRBV6-5, the J call TRBJ1-4; D unresolved. CDR3 DNA sequence: TGTGCCAGCAGTCCCTCTTCAACTAATGAAAAACTGTTTTTT. Translated: CASSPSSTNEKLFF.